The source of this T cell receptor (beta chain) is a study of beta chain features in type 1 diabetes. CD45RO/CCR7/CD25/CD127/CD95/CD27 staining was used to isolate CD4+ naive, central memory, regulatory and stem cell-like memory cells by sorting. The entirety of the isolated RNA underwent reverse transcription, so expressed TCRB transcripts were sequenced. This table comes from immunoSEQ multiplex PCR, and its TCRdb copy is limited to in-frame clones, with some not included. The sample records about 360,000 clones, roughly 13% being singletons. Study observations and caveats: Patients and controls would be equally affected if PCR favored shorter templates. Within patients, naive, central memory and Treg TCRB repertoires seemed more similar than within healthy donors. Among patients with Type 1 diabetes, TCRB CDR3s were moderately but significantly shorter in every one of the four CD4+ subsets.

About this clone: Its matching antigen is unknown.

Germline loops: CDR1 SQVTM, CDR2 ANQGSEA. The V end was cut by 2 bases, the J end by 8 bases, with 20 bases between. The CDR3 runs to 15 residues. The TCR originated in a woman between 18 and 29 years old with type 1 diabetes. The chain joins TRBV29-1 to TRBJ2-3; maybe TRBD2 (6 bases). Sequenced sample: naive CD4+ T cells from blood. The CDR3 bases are TGCAGCGTTGAACAGGCGGGACGGCAGAAAGGTACGCAGTATTTT. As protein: CSVEQAGRQKGTQYF.